A single sample is the source of the 25 T cell receptor beta chains below, sequenced in a study of immune cell composition in non-small cell lung cancer. The table came from immunoSEQ multiplex PCR; TCRdb's copy has only in-frame clones and leaves some out. The sample has over 5,500 clones; 70% are singletons. The sample taken for sequencing was lung tumor tissue. The receptors originated from a human donor with non-small cell lung cancer.

The chain employs TRBV18 and TRBJ2-7; D call uncertain. Looked up from germline, CDR1 is KGHSH and CDR2 is LQKENI. The CDR3 extends over 11 amino acids. V shed 6 bases and J shed 5 bases, with 8 bases lying between them. The CDR3 spells CASSPFDEQYF. The CDR3, as DNA: TGTGCCAGCTCCCCATTCGACGAGCAGTACTTC.

This rearrangement joins TRBV6-6 to TRBJ1-1; TRBD1 aligns across 10 bases. The V gene end was trimmed by 2 bases and the J gene end by 2 bases; junction bases not matched to a gene: 5. The CDR3 runs to 16 residues. Germline-derived CDR1 and CDR2 are MNHNY and SVGAGI (reference sequence). The CDR3 sequence is CASSYILTGGNTEAFF. CDR3 coding DNA: TGTGCCAGCAGTTACATATTGACAGGGGGCAACACTGAAGCTTTCTTT.

The chain carries TRBV29-1 and TRBJ1-5, with TRBD1 identical over 7 bases. Germline V gene lookup returns CDR1 SQVTM and CDR2 ANQGSEA. Trimming cost V 2 bases and J 5 bases; bases outside gene matches: 0. CDR3 length: 12 amino acids. CDR3 protein: CSVETGDQPQHF. The CDR3 nucleotides are TGCAGCGTTGAAACAGGGGATCAGCCCCAGCATTTT.

V usage is TRBV29-1 and J usage is TRBJ2-3, with D possibly being TRBD2 (5 bases). The CDR3 runs 14 residues. Deletions cut 6 bases from V and 0 bases from J, with 13 bases between. Germline V gene sequence: CDR1 SQVTM, CDR2 ANQGSEA. CDR3 DNA: TGCAGCGTGTGCCGGAGCGGCAGCACAGATACGCAGTATTTT. Its translation is CSVCRSGSTDTQYF.

With regard to this clone: A read error may account for a junction end that differs from germline. The rearrangement joins TRBV19 to TRBJ1-5, with D perhaps TRBD1 (5 bases). This CDR3 is built from 15 residues. Germline CDR1 LNHDA, CDR2 SQIVND (reference sequence). The CDR3 nucleotides are TGTGCCAGTAGAATAGACAGTAATAGCAATCAGCCCCAGCATTTT. Protein sequence: CASRIDSNSNQPQHF.

The chain links TRBV5-6 to TRBJ2-3; 9 bases are a match to TRBD2. Germline CDR1 SGHDT, CDR2 YYEEEE. The CDR3 loop spans 16 amino acids. J was trimmed by 0 bases and V by 4 bases; bases with no gene match: 6. The CDR3 spells CASSLERGASTDTQYF. As DNA, the CDR3 is TGTGCCAGCAGCCTCGAGCGGGGGGCTAGCACAGATACGCAGTATTTT.

The chain recombines TRBV6-5 with TRBJ2-2; D remains ambiguous. CDR3 size: 16 residues. From germline, CDR1 is MNHEY and CDR2 SVGAGI. Between the trimmed V and J ends, which lost 0 bases and 5 bases, there was a span of 13 bases. The CDR3 bases are TGTGCCAGCAGTTACTCTGGAGATACTGAGACCGGGGAGCTGTTTTTT. Translating gives CASSYSGDTETGELFF.

The chain uses TRBV28 and TRBJ1-5, with D tentatively TRBD1 (6 bases). Trimming removed 3 bases at V and 6 bases at J, with 18 bases between. The germline V gene encodes CDR1 MDHEN and CDR2 SYDVKM. This CDR3 spans 16 amino acids. The CDR3 DNA reads TGTGCCAGCAGTTTTGAAAAATACAGGGTTTTTCAGCCCCAGCATTTT. This sequence encodes CASSFEKYRVFQPQHF.

This clone was seen a single time. This chain joins TRBV7-2 and TRBJ1-2; 10 positions match TRBD1. Trimming took 1 base from V and 4 from J; bases not matched to a gene: 12. The CDR3 totals 18 residues. The V gene's germline CDR1 is SGHTA and CDR2 FQGNSA. The CDR3: CASSLDRGQGLTGYGYTF. CDR3 bases: TGTGCCAGCAGCTTAGACCGGGGACAGGGGCTAACGGGCTATGGCTACACCTTC. The whole variable domain, remainder taken from reference TRBV7-2 and TRBJ1-2, is GAGVSQSPSNKVTEKGKDVELRCDPISGHTALYWYRQSLGQGLEFLIYFQGNSAPDKSGLPSDRFSAERTGGSVSTLTIQRTQQEDSAVYLCASSLDRGQGLTGYGYTFGSGTRLTVV.

The J gene is TRBJ2-5, the V gene TRBV5-1; a weak D match, TRBD1 (7 bases). This CDR3 has 13 residues. With 5 bases removed from V and 4 bases from J, the gap between germline ends came to 12 bases. CDR1 is SGHRS and CDR2 is YFSETQ in the germline V gene. The CDR3 nucleotides read TGCGCCAGCAGGGGGCAGGGGGGAGAGACCCAGTACTTC. Its protein is CASRGQGGETQYF. The full variable domain, in which reference TRBV5-1 and TRBJ2-5 provide the parts outside the CDR3, is KAGVTQTPRYLIKTRGQQVTLSCSPISGHRSVSWYQQTPGQGLQFLFEYFSETQRNKGNFPGRFSGRQFSNSRSEMNVSTLELGDSALYLCASRGQGGETQYFGPGTRLLVL.

The chain is built from TRBV28 and TRBJ2-1; 7 nucleotides align to TRBD1. Germline V gene data show CDR1 as MDHEN and CDR2 as SYDVKM. The CDR3 covers 16 residues. Trimming cost V 8 bases and J 0 bases; bases outside gene matches: 10. The CDR3 here is CASETGQLSSYNEQFF. CDR3 DNA sequence: TGTGCCAGCGAAACGGGACAGTTAAGCTCCTACAATGAGCAGTTCTTC.

This clone was seen more than once but under ten times. The genes are TRBV19 and TRBJ1-1, with D perhaps TRBD1 (6 bases). The V end was cut by 6 bases, the J end by 11 bases, with 19 bases between. CDR1 is LNHDA, CDR2 SQIVND, per germline (reference sequence). The CDR3 consists of 13 residues. The CDR3 protein is CASSGTTVSQAFF. DNA of the CDR3: TGTGCCAGTAGCGGGACAACCGTATCGCAGGCTTTCTTT.

This clone has just a few counts. The V gene is TRBV5-6, the J gene TRBJ2-1, with D perhaps matching TRBD2 (5 bases). CDR3 length: 16 amino acids. Trimming stripped 0 bases from V and 0 bases from J, with 10 bases between. The germline gives CDR1 SGHDT, CDR2 YYEEEE. The CDR3 DNA is TGTGCCAGCAGCTTGGGGGCGGGTATCTCCTACAATGAGCAGTTCTTC. Translation gives CASSLGAGISYNEQFF.

Only a few counts were recorded for this clone. V gene TRBV19 combines with J gene TRBJ1-4; 7 bases agree with TRBD1. The ends lost 0 bases at V and 9 bases at J; junction bases unmatched: 13. Per the germline V gene, CDR1 is LNHDA and CDR2 is SQIVND (reference sequence). The CDR3 runs to 17 residues. The CDR3 nucleotides are TGTGCCAGTAGTATAGATCTCCAGACAGGGTTGACGAAAAAACTGTTTTTT. Its translation is CASSIDLQTGLTKKLFF.

The rearrangement uses TRBV27 and TRBJ1-1; D remains unclear. V lost 5 bases and J lost 1, with 8 bases in between. Looked up from germline, CDR1 is MNHEY and CDR2 is SMNVEV (reference sequence). This CDR3 comprises 13 residues. CDR3 DNA: TGTGCCAGCAGTCTCCTCGGGAACACTGAAGCTTTCTTT. This translates into CASSLLGNTEAFF.

CDR3 in DNA: TGTGCCAGCAGCTTATTATACGCGGGGGACTCTGGAAACACCATATATTTT. This gives the protein CASSLLYAGDSGNTIYF. The genes are TRBV13 and TRBJ1-3; D is possibly TRBD1 (5 bases). The CDR3 is 17 residues long. The germline gives CDR1 PRHDT, CDR2 FYEKMQ (reference sequence). Trimming shortened V by 2 bases and J by 0 bases, and 14 bases separated the two germline ends.

The chain couples TRBV19 to TRBJ1-4, with D possibly being TRBD1 (6 bases). This CDR3 contains 18 residues. V gave up 3 bases and J gave up 3 bases, with 20 bases separating them. The germline gives CDR1 LNHDA, CDR2 SQIVND (reference sequence). The CDR3 coding sequence is TGTGCCAGTAGTATCGCCCTTCCCTACAGGGCTCCTAATGAAAAACTGTTTTTT. Amino acid sequence: CASSIALPYRAPNEKLFF.

V gene TRBV10-3 combines with J gene TRBJ2-2; TRBD2 is a possible D gene (8 bases). Trimming left V 5 bases short and J 7 bases short, with 20 bases between. Germline CDR1 reads ENHRY; CDR2 reads SYGVKD. The CDR3 spans 16 residues. The CDR3 here is CAISPTGKRGGGELFF. In nucleotides, the CDR3 is TGTGCCATCAGTCCGACAGGGAAACGGGGGGGCGGGGAGCTGTTTTTT.

The chain joins TRBV6-6 to TRBJ2-7; 9 positions agree with TRBD1. Germline V gene lookup returns CDR1 MNHNY and CDR2 SVGAGI (reference sequence). V dropped 6 bases and J dropped 5; count of bases not matched to a gene: 5. The CDR3 spans 13 residues. The CDR3 DNA sequence: TGTGCCAGCAGGGGACAGGGATGGAACGAGCAGTACTTC. The encoded protein is CASRGQGWNEQYF.

This clone was seen a handful of times. CDR3: CASRDSGIGGYTF. CDR3 DNA sequence: TGTGCCAGCAGAGATTCAGGGATAGGTGGCTACACCTTC. The J gene is TRBJ1-2, the V gene TRBV2, with a possible D match to TRBD1 (5 bases). This CDR3 spans 13 amino acids. Germline V gives CDR1 SNHLY, CDR2 FYNNEI. With 6 bases removed from V and 7 bases from J, the gap between germline ends came to 15 bases.

The chain combines TRBV4-2 with TRBJ2-7, with 9 bases that match TRBD1. Germline CDR1 and CDR2: LGHNA and YNFKEQ. The CDR3 is 16 residues long. Trimming cost V 0 bases and J 3 bases; bases outside gene matches: 6. This chain's CDR3 is CASSQDRGTGFYEQYF. The CDR3 coding sequence is TGTGCCAGCAGCCAAGATCGTGGGACAGGGTTCTACGAGCAGTACTTC.

This clone was detected only a few times. The chain carries TRBV29-1 and TRBJ2-6; maybe TRBD1 (6 bases). The CDR3 loop spans 15 amino acids. Trimming took 4 bases from V and 4 from J, leaving 14 bases between them. CDR1 and CDR2 (germline): SQVTM, ANQGSEA. CDR3 coding DNA: TGCAGCGTTGGGGACATGGAATCCGGGGCCAACGTCCTGACTTTC. Protein sequence: CSVGDMESGANVLTF.

CDR3 protein: CASSLGTVYTEAFF. DNA of the CDR3: TGTGCCAGCAGCTTAGGGACAGTGTACACTGAAGCTTTCTTT. The genes are TRBV7-2 and TRBJ1-1; D may be TRBD1 (6 bases). Germline CDR1 reads SGHTA; CDR2 reads FQGNSA. The CDR3 contains 14 residues. V lost 1 base and J lost 3, with 9 bases in between.

V usage is TRBV5-1 and J usage is TRBJ2-1, with D hard to call. V lost 3 bases to trimming and J lost 9 bases, with 13 bases between them. From germline, CDR1 is SGHRS and CDR2 YFSETQ. The CDR3 covers 13 residues. The CDR3 reads CASSSMASGEQFF. The CDR3 nucleotides read TGCGCCAGCAGCTCGATGGCCTCGGGTGAGCAGTTCTTC.

The chain carries TRBV14 and TRBJ2-7, with D possibly matching TRBD2 (6 bases). The CDR3 has 13 residues. In germline, CDR1 is SGHDN, CDR2 FVKESK. V was pared by 7 bases and J by 6 bases, with 16 bases between. CDR3 in amino acids: CASTVVLGGEQYF. DNA of the CDR3: TGTGCCAGCACAGTGGTCCTGGGAGGCGAGCAGTACTTC.